These 25 T cell receptor beta chains were all obtained from the same sample, sequenced in a study of CD8 T cells in ankylosing spondylitis. Study results and caveats: Characteristic, it appeared, of ankylosing spondylitis blood was a TCR beta motif of roughly eight highly homologous variants.

TCRdb re-derived calls from the 5' RACE reads in MiXCR, one entry per CDR3 protein. Of roughly 670,000 distinct CDR3 sequences listed, about 20% were seen once; the top ten hold about 20%. Their recognized antigens are unknown. The sequencing input was blood, either unsorted or a sorted T cell fraction (not recorded which). These receptors originate from a male donor with ankylosing spondylitis.

The chain employs TRBV7-9 and TRBJ2-1; the D gene is possibly TRBD1 (6 bases). V dropped 5 bases and J dropped 5 bases, with 16 bases sitting between them. The CDR3 runs 15 residues. Germline lookup yields CDR1 SEHNR and CDR2 FQNEAQ (reference sequence). The CDR3 DNA sequence: TGTGCCAGCAGCCCTCCGAGACAGGCGAACAATGAGCAGTTCTTC. This codes for CASSPPRQANNEQFF. Combining the CDR3 with reference TRBV7-9 and TRBJ2-1 gives the whole variable domain DTGVSQNPRHKITKRGQNVTFRCDPISEHNRLYWYRQTLGQGPEFLTYFQNEAQLEKSRLLSDRFSAERPKGSFSTLEIQRTEQGDSAMYLCASSPPRQANNEQFFGPGTRLTVL.

This clonotype was observed a handful of times. The chain uses TRBV28 and TRBJ2-5; D might be TRBD1 or TRBD2, each matching 6 bases. The CDR3 is 14 residues long. Germline CDR1 reads MDHEN; CDR2 reads SYDVKM. V was shortened by 2 bases and J by 1 base, with 8 bases between the two germline ends. The DNA for the CDR3 is TGTGCCAGCAGTTTAAGGGGGGTCCAAGAGACCCAGTACTTC. It yields the protein CASSLRGVQETQYF. Supplemented by reference TRBV28 and TRBJ2-5, the full variable domain reads DVKVTQSSRYLVKRTGEKVFLECVQDMDHENMFWYRQDPGLGLRLIYFSYDVKMKEKGDIPEGYSVSREKKERFSLILESASTNQTSMYLCASSLRGVQETQYFGPGTRLLVL.

The chain combines TRBV15 with TRBJ2-5; D ambiguous. With 2 bases removed from V and 2 bases from J, the gap between germline ends came to 6 bases. Germline V CDR1 and CDR2: LNHNV, YYDKDF (reference sequence). This CDR3 spans 13 amino acids. The CDR3 loop is CATSRKFQETQYF. The CDR3 coding sequence is TGTGCCACCAGCAGAAAATTTCAAGAGACCCAGTACTTC.

The genes are TRBV7-3 and TRBJ2-3, with a tentative D call TRBD2 (5 bases). Germline V gene sequence: CDR1 SGHTA, CDR2 FQGTGA. This CDR3 spans 15 amino acids. Trimming pared 3 bases from V and 0 bases from J, leaving 10 bases between. The CDR3 region has the DNA TGTGCCAGCAGCTTGAGGGAACCTAGCACAGATACGCAGTATTTT. It is translated as CASSLREPSTDTQYF.

The chain joins TRBV5-1 to TRBJ2-3; D unresolved. Deletions cut 1 base from V and 2 bases from J, with 11 bases between. CDR1 is SGHRS and CDR2 is YFSETQ in the germline V gene. This CDR3 contains 15 residues. In DNA, the CDR3 is TGCGCCAGCAGCTTGAGTCCCCACTTCACAGATACGCAGTATTTT. It translates to CASSLSPHFTDTQYF.

The sample holds a few counts of this clonotype. V usage is TRBV20-1 and J usage is TRBJ2-1; no firm D call. The CDR3 is 11 residues long. Germline lookup yields CDR1 DFQATT and CDR2 SNEGSKA (reference sequence). CDR3 region: CHHPLYNEQFF. The CDR3 coding sequence is TGCCACCATCCCCTGTACAATGAGCAGTTCTTC.

The sample holds many counts of this clonotype. J is TRBJ2-7 and V is TRBV12-3 or TRBV12-4, with 8 bases matching TRBD1. The CDR3 is 14 residues long. With V trimmed by 8 bases and J by 3 bases, 9 bases remained unmatched. The CDR3 loop is CASAMGTGHYEQYF. In DNA, the CDR3 is TGTGCCAGCGCCATGGGGACAGGTCACTACGAGCAGTACTTC.

This clonotype was seen a handful of times. The genes are TRBV5-1 and TRBJ2-1; 9 bases are a match to TRBD1. The CDR3 is 15 amino acids. The germline V gene has CDR1 SGHRS and CDR2 YFSETQ. With 0 bases clipped from V and 4 bases from J, the junction kept 2 bases outside the gene matches. CDR3: CASSLEDRGYNEQFF. The DNA of the CDR3 is TGCGCCAGCAGCTTGGAGGACAGGGGTTACAATGAGCAGTTCTTC.

In this sample, this clonotype turned up a few times. The chain has TRBV5-1 and TRBJ1-6, with D possibly being TRBD1 (6 bases). V was cut by 4 bases and J by 8 bases, with 16 bases left in between. CDR3 length: 15 amino acids. CDR1 is SGHRS and CDR2 is YFSETQ in the germline V gene. The CDR3 DNA reads TGCGCCAGCAGCGAAAGGACAGCCGACGATTCACCCCTCCACTTT. Its translation is CASSERTADDSPLHF.

The chain combines TRBV7-9 with TRBJ1-1; D unclear. Trimming left V 0 bases short and J 1 base short, with 9 bases between. CDR3 length: 15 amino acids. The germline gives CDR1 SEHNR, CDR2 FQNEAQ (reference sequence). The CDR3 nucleotides are TGTGCCAGCAGCTTAGCGGATTGGTCGAACACTGAAGCTTTCTTT. Its protein product is CASSLADWSNTEAFF.

The chain has TRBV6-2 or TRBV6-3 and TRBJ1-1; D not resolved. The CDR3 totals 16 residues. Germline CDR1 and CDR2: MNHEY and SVGEGT. Trimming left V 0 bases short and J 3 bases short, with 14 bases between. CDR3 amino acids: CASSYSIATGDTEAFF. The CDR3 DNA follows: TGTGCCAGCAGTTACTCTATAGCAACTGGGGACACTGAAGCTTTCTTT.

This clonotype was observed a handful of times. The chain joins TRBV7-3 to TRBJ1-2, with D tentatively TRBD1 (5 bases). V was pared by 0 bases and J by 8 bases, with 10 bases between. Per germline, CDR1 SGHTA and CDR2 FQGTGA. This CDR3 contains 13 residues. This chain's CDR3 is CASSLTSGDGYTF. In DNA form, the CDR3 reads TGTGCCAGCAGCTTAACGTCCGGGGACGGCTACACCTTC.

In this sample, this clonotype turned up many times. V is TRBV4-3 and J is TRBJ2-7, with 8 bases lining up with TRBD1. Trimming removed 1 base from V and 2 bases from J; junction bases left unmatched: 1. The CDR3 has 14 residues. CDR1 and CDR2 (germline): LGHNA, YSLEER. DNA for the CDR3: TGCGCCAGCAGCCAAGGACAGGGGACCTACGAGCAGTACTTC. As protein: CASSQGQGTYEQYF.

In its sample, this clonotype was seen a few times. This chain joins TRBV9 and TRBJ2-2, with 16 nucleotides matching TRBD2. Trimming cost V 4 bases and J 1 base; bases outside gene matches: 7. This CDR3 contains 19 residues. The germline V gene encodes CDR1 SGDLS and CDR2 YYNGEE. The CDR3 DNA sequence: TGTGCCAGCAGCACGGGACTAGCGGGAGGGCTAGTGAACACCGGGGAGCTGTTTTTT. Protein product: CASSTGLAGGLVNTGELFF. Full variable domain (remainder filled in from reference TRBV9 and TRBJ2-2): DSGVTQTPKHLITATGQRVTLRCSPRSGDLSVYWYQQSLDQGLQFLIQYYNGEERAKGNILERFSAQQFPDLHSELNLSSLELGDSALYFCASSTGLAGGLVNTGELFFGEGSRLTVL.

This chain uses TRBV20-1 with TRBJ2-2; 14 bases agree with TRBD2. The ends lost 3 bases at V and 5 bases at J; junction bases unmatched: 5. The CDR3 sequence is 16 residues long. Germline values: CDR1 DFQATT, CDR2 SNEGSKA (reference sequence). The CDR3 loop reads CSARGGLAGETGELFF. In nucleotides, the CDR3 is TGCAGTGCTAGGGGGGGACTAGCGGGGGAGACCGGGGAGCTGTTTTTT.

This chain joins TRBV3-1 and TRBJ2-7; tentative D call: TRBD2 (5 bases). CDR1 and CDR2 from the germline V gene are LGHDT and YNNKEL (reference sequence). The V end was cut by 1 base, the J end by 6 bases, with 7 bases between. The CDR3 runs to 12 residues. The CDR3: CASSQAGIEQYF. The DNA for the CDR3 is TGTGCCAGCAGCCAAGCCGGGATCGAGCAGTACTTC.

This clonotype has just a few counts. This chain joins TRBV15 and TRBJ2-5; TRBD2 matches 11 bases. J gave up 7 bases and V 2 bases, and 6 bases lay outside the gene matches. This CDR3 has 15 residues. CDR1 is LNHNV, CDR2 YYDKDF, per germline (reference sequence). In nucleotides, the CDR3 is TGTGCCACCAGCAGAATAGCGGGAGGGCATAGGACCCAGTACTTC. Amino acids: CATSRIAGGHRTQYF.

CDR3 in amino acids: CASSPGTAGVVREQYF. CDR3 in DNA: TGTGCCAGCAGCCCCGGGACAGCCGGGGTAGTTCGGGAGCAGTACTTC. The genes are TRBV27 and TRBJ2-7; 7 bases align to TRBD1. CDR3 length: 16 residues. Germline loops: CDR1 MNHEY, CDR2 SMNVEV (reference sequence). The V and J ends lost 6 bases and 7 bases, in that order; junction bases with no gene match: 18.

The chain carries TRBV7-2 and TRBJ2-4; 9 bases agree with TRBD1. This CDR3 has 15 residues. The junction had 11 bases not matched to a gene; V was cut back by 6 bases and J by 8 bases. Germline assignment: CDR1 SGHTA and CDR2 FQGNSA. The chain's CDR3 is CASSLSGTGFDIQYF. Here the CDR3 DNA reads TGTGCCAGCAGTCTTTCCGGGACAGGGTTTGACATTCAGTACTTC.

This clonotype has a single count. The rearrangement links TRBV7-2 to TRBJ1-3; 11 bases align to TRBD1. Germline V gene lookup returns CDR1 SGHTA and CDR2 FQGNSA. After removal of 5 bases from V and 6 bases from J, the junction contained 3 bases not matched to a gene. The CDR3 loop spans 14 amino acids. CDR3 sequence (DNA): TGTGCCAGCAGCCCGGGACAGGGGGTAAACACCATATATTTT. It specifies CASSPGQGVNTIYF.

This clonotype was counted a few times. The rearrangement uses TRBV7-9 and TRBJ2-3, with 8 bases identical to TRBD1. V lost 6 bases, J lost 4 bases, and 12 bases stayed unmatched. CDR1 is SEHNR and CDR2 is FQNEAQ in the germline V gene (reference sequence). CDR3 length: 16 residues. The CDR3 DNA is TGTGCCAGCAGTCCTCGAACAGGGGGTGGCGCAGATACGCAGTATTTT. Translation gives CASSPRTGGGADTQYF.

For the CDR3, the DNA is TGCAGCGTTGCAGGGTCAGAGACCCAGTACTTC. It specifies CSVAGSETQYF. The chain employs TRBV29-1 and TRBJ2-5, with a tentative D call TRBD1 (5 bases). The CDR3 runs 11 residues. Trimming shortened V by 4 bases and J by 4 bases, and 7 bases separated the two germline ends. Germline CDR1 and CDR2: SQVTM and ANQGSEA.

This clonotype has a handful of counts. This sequence joins TRBV6-5 and TRBJ1-2; D is unresolved. In germline, CDR1 is MNHEY, CDR2 SVGAGI. The CDR3 has 14 amino acids. V shed 4 bases and J shed 0 bases, with 9 bases lying between them. The chain's CDR3 is CASSWAETNYGYTF. The CDR3 nucleotides are TGTGCCAGCAGTTGGGCAGAAACTAACTATGGCTACACCTTC.

V gene TRBV9 combines with J gene TRBJ2-7; D is possibly TRBD1 (5 bases). V lost 3 bases and J 1 base, leaving 23 bases between the germline ends. Per the germline V gene, CDR1 is SGDLS and CDR2 is YYNGEE. This CDR3 contains 18 residues. CDR3 nucleotides: TGTGCCAGCAGCGAAGGGGCCGAGTGGACGGCGAGATCCTACGAGCAGTACTTC. This sequence encodes CASSEGAEWTARSYEQYF.

DNA for the CDR3: TGTGCCAGCAGTCAAGCCCCCGGGACTGCGACCTACGAGCAGTACTTC. Translated: CASSQAPGTATYEQYF. V usage is TRBV9 and J usage is TRBJ2-7, with D possibly TRBD2 on 6 matching bases. The V gene's germline CDR1 is SGDLS and CDR2 YYNGEE. The CDR3 is 16 amino acids. V gave up 5 bases and J gave up 2 bases, with 20 bases separating them. The variable domain in full, completed from reference TRBV9 and TRBJ2-7, reads DSGVTQTPKHLITATGQRVTLRCSPRSGDLSVYWYQQSLDQGLQFLIQYYNGEERAKGNILERFSAQQFPDLHSELNLSSLELGDSALYFCASSQAPGTATYEQYFGPGTRLTVT.